Each of the 14 T cell receptor beta chains below was sequenced from the same sample in a study of Graves' ophthalmopathy and Graves' hyperthyroidism. Amplifying from RNA transcripts, the study obtained TCR beta CDR3 regions. The library came from an HTBI-primed first-round RT-PCR and a second-round multiplex PCR. TCRdb re-called the multiplex PCR reads with MiXCR, one entry per CDR3 protein. The table has hundreds of thousands of distinct CDR3 sequences, approximately 39% seen once. The sequencing input was peripheral blood. These receptors were collected from an adult man with Graves' ophthalmopathy.

This clonotype was observed many times. The CDR3, as DNA: TGCGCCAGCAGGACAGACTCTGGAAACACCATATATTTT. Residues: CASRTDSGNTIYF. The chain recombines TRBV5-1 with TRBJ1-3, with a possible D match to TRBD1 (5 bases). Germline CDR1 reads SGHRS; CDR2 reads YFSETQ. V was pared by 5 bases and J by 0 bases, with 6 bases between. The CDR3 length is 13 residues.

This clonotype was seen repeatedly, ten times or more. The V gene is TRBV24-1, the J gene TRBJ1-1; 9 bases fit TRBD1. The germline V gene has CDR1 KGHDR and CDR2 SFDVKD. V lost 10 bases and J lost 0; bases outside the gene matches: 2. This CDR3 contains 13 residues. In nucleotides, the CDR3 is TGTGCCACTCGACAGGGGGTGAACACTGAAGCTTTCTTT. Its protein is CATRQGVNTEAFF.

The chain couples TRBV12-3 or TRBV12-4 to TRBJ2-2; D not certain. This CDR3 spans 14 amino acids. Trimming shortened V by 3 bases and J by 3 bases, and 8 bases separated the two germline ends. The CDR3 loop reads CASSFAQYTGELFF. CDR3 coding DNA: TGTGCCAGCAGTTTTGCGCAGTACACCGGGGAGCTGTTTTTT.

The sample holds many counts of this clonotype. The gene calls are TRBV9 and TRBJ1-1; no definite D call. Germline V gene sequence: CDR1 SGDLS, CDR2 YYNGEE. With 1 base removed from V and 1 base from J, the gap between germline ends came to 8 bases. The CDR3 length is 14 residues. The CDR3 protein is CASSVSGGNTEAFF. CDR3 nucleotide sequence: TGTGCCAGCAGCGTATCAGGAGGGAACACTGAAGCTTTCTTT.

Worth noting for this clonotype: A clone one base away is much larger, so this may be a read error. This chain links TRBV19 with TRBJ1-3; 7 bases fit TRBD1. CDR3 length equals 13 residues. Per the germline V gene, CDR1 is LNHDA and CDR2 is SQIVND (reference sequence). The CDR3 sequence: CASSGDSGNAIYF. DNA of the CDR3: TGTGCCAGTAGCGGGGACAGTGGAAACGCCATATATTTT.

The rearrangement joins TRBV10-3 to TRBJ2-7; a weak D match, TRBD1 (6 bases). V gave up 11 bases and J gave up 7 bases, with 24 bases separating them. CDR3 size: 14 residues. Germline values: CDR1 ENHRY, CDR2 SYGVKD. The CDR3 DNA reads as TGTGCCTGGAATTTCGGGACACGGCTAAGGGAGCAGTACTTC. It specifies CAWNFGTRLREQYF.

The chain joins TRBV11-1 to TRBJ1-1; D not resolved. Germline V gene sequence: CDR1 SGHAT, CDR2 FQDESV (reference sequence). The CDR3 length is 14 residues. Trimming removed 2 bases at V and 6 bases at J, with 13 bases between. The CDR3 bases are TGTGCCAGCAGCTTAAGAGCCGACCCGCCTGAAGCTTTCTTT. Its protein is CASSLRADPPEAFF.

This clonotype was counted ten times or more. One base away lies a much larger clone, so this may be a sequencing read error. The rearrangement links TRBV2 to TRBJ2-6, with TRBD1 matching over 8 bases. CDR1 SNHLY and CDR2 FYNNEI come from the germline V gene. The CDR3 covers 15 residues. The CDR3 DNA reads as TGTGCCGGCAGTCCGGACAGGGCTGGGGCCAACGTCCTGACTTTC. This translates into CAGSPDRAGANVLTF.

This clonotype has only one observation. The chain joins TRBV29-1 to TRBJ1-4, with no clear D. The CDR3 runs to 13 residues. Looked up from germline, CDR1 is SQVTM and CDR2 is ANQGSEA. V lost 6 bases and J 7 bases, leaving 15 bases between the germline ends. In DNA form, the CDR3 reads TGCAGCGTGCAGCTTGGACTGGGTGAAAAACTGTTTTTT. Protein sequence: CSVQLGLGEKLFF.

The chain joins TRBV24-1 to TRBJ1-2; a weak D match, TRBD1 (6 bases). Trimming left V 6 bases short and J 5 bases short, with 12 bases between. In germline, CDR1 is KGHDR, CDR2 SFDVKD. This CDR3 has 13 amino acids. This CDR3 is CATSPRDTYGYTF. CDR3 nucleotides: TGTGCCACCAGTCCCCGGGACACTTATGGCTACACCTTC.

This clonotype showed up many times. This sequence joins TRBV20-1 and TRBJ1-1, with no clear D. The length of the CDR3 is 12 residues. Deletions cut 4 bases from V and 5 bases from J, with 11 bases between. The V gene's germline CDR1 is DFQATT and CDR2 SNEGSKA (reference sequence). CDR3 loop: CSAKGGETEAFF. The CDR3 bases are TGCAGTGCTAAAGGAGGTGAGACTGAAGCTTTCTTT.

In its sample, this clonotype was seen many times. The V and J genes are TRBV5-6 and TRBJ2-7; D remains ambiguous. This CDR3 spans 12 amino acids. Germline V gives CDR1 SGHDT, CDR2 YYEEEE. The ends were cut back, 5 bases at V and 2 bases at J, with 8 bases in the middle. This CDR3 is CASSNVPYEQYF. CDR3 nucleotide sequence: TGTGCCAGCAGTAACGTACCCTACGAGCAGTACTTC. The variable domain in full, completed from reference TRBV5-6 and TRBJ2-7, reads DAGVTQSPTHLIKTRGQQVTLRCSPKSGHDTVSWYQQALGQGPQFIFQYYEEEERQRGNFPDRFSGHQFPNYSSELNVNALLLGDSALYLCASSNVPYEQYFGPGTRLTVT.

This chain uses TRBV7-9 with TRBJ2-5; a weak D match, TRBD2 (6 bases). V gave up 5 bases and J gave up 4 bases, with 11 bases separating them. CDR3 length equals 13 residues. The V gene's germline CDR1 is SEHNR and CDR2 FQNEAQ (reference sequence). The CDR3 sequence: CASSQEGTETQYF. CDR3 nucleotides: TGTGCCAGCAGCCAGGAGGGAACAGAGACCCAGTACTTC.

This clonotype was detected only once. The junction and the germline gene differ at one end; a read error may be behind it. CDR3 in DNA: TGCGCCAGCAGCCGCGAGATTATGAACACTGAAGCTTTCTTT. Translation gives CASSREIMNTEAFF. V is TRBV25-1 and J is TRBJ1-1; no definite D call. This CDR3 region has 14 residues. Germline CDR1 is MGHDK and CDR2 is SYGVNS.